This T cell receptor beta chain was profiled in a study of T cell responses to AZD1222 COVID-19 vaccine. Concerning this clone: Its specificity is unknown.

The study's findings and limits: Seropositivity was recorded at baseline in only a handful of AZD1222 recipients.

Only in-frame clones appear in the TCRdb table, and some are missing; sequencing was by immunoSEQ multiplex PCR. Here the sample spans over 100,000 clones, 90% to 95% being singletons. This specimen was peripheral blood, taken on day 0 of AZD1222 vaccination. This receptor was obtained from an adult in good health.

DNA of the CDR3: TGTGCCAGCAGTGAAGGTGTCGTCTTCCAAGAGACCCAGTACTTC. Translating gives CASSEGVVFQETQYF. The genes are TRBV6-1 and TRBJ2-5, with unresolved D. V was cut by 1 base and J by 1 base, with 10 bases left in between. The CDR3 loop spans 15 amino acids. CDR1 and CDR2 from the germline V gene are MNHNS and SASEGT.